This TCR beta chain stems from a study of blood T cell repertoires in COVID-19. Study as a whole: The study drew acute and convalescent COVID-19 samples from the United States, Italy and Spain.

Clones were sequenced by immunoSEQ multiplex PCR, and TCRdb holds only the in-frame ones, with some missing. The sample lists around 150,000 clones, roughly nine tenths seen once, with less than 4.5% in the top ten. V gave up 5 bases and J gave up 1 base; unmatched junction bases: 2. Germline V CDR1 and CDR2: SGHTA, FQGNSA. The CDR3 covers 15 residues. The chain combines TRBV7-2 with TRBJ2-4; 10 nucleotides line up with TRBD1. Material for sequencing was peripheral blood. The clonotype was recovered from a woman aged 55-69 years with active or convalescent COVID-19. CDR3 amino acids: CASSPGQGAKNIQYF. The CDR3 DNA sequence: TGTGCCAGCAGCCCGGGACAGGGGGCCAAAAACATTCAGTACTTC.